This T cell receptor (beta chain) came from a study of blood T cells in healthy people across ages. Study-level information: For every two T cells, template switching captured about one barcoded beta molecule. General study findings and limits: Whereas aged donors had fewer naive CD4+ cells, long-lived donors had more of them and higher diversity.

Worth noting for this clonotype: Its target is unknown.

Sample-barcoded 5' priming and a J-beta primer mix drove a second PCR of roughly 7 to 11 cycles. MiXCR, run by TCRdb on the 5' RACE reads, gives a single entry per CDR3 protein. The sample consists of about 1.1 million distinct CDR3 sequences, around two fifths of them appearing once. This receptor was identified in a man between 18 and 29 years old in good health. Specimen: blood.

CDR3 nucleotide sequence: TGTGCCAGCACCTGGGGGGGCGGCACAGATACGCAGTATTTT. It translates to CASTWGGGTDTQYF. V gene TRBV12-3 or TRBV12-4 combines with J gene TRBJ2-3, with a weak D call TRBD2 (7 bases). The CDR3 covers 14 residues. Deletions cut 7 bases from V and 1 base from J, with 12 bases between.